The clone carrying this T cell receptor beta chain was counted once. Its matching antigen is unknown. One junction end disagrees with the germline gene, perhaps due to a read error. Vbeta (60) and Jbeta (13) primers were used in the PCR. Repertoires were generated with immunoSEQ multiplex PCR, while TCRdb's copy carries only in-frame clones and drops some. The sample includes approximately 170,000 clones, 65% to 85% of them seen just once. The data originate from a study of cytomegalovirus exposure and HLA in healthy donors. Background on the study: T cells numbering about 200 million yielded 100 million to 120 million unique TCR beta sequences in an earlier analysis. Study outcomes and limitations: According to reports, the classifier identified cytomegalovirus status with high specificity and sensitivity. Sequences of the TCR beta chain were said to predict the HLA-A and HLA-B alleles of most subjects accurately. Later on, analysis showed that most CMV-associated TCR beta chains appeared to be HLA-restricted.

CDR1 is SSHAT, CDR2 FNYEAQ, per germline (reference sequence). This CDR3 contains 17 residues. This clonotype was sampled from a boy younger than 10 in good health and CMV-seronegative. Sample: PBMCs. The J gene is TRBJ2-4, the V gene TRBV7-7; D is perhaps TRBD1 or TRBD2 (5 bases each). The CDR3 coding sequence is TGTGCTAGCAGGGCGGGTCCCACGGGCCATCTGGACAACATTCAGTACTTC. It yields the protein CASRAGPTGHLDNIQYF.